The rows below give T cell receptor beta chains drawn from one sample of a study of Graves' ophthalmopathy and Graves' hyperthyroidism. TCRdb reanalysed the multiplex PCR reads using MiXCR and keeps one entry per CDR3 protein. The table includes 200,000 to 250,000 distinct CDR3 sequences, 45% detected once. The sample was peripheral blood. The receptors stem from an adult man with Graves' ophthalmopathy. Both conserved end residues are part of each CDR3. The D gene is left open where the match is weak. The size field is filled for only some rows; it gives once, few, many or a size class.

J gene | clone size | D gene | V gene | CDR3 protein | CDR3 DNA
TRBJ1-5 | - | - | TRBV20-1 | CSASEVRGRLQPQHF | TGCAGTGCTAGTGAGGTGAGGGGCAGGCTTCAGCCCCAGCATTTT
TRBJ2-7 | - | TRBD2 | TRBV20-1 | CSAPQREGYNEQYF | TGCAGTGCTCCGCAGCGGGAGGGCTACAATGAGCAGTACTTC
TRBJ2-2 | - | - | TRBV7-9 | CASSRRGTGELFF | TGTGCCAGCAGCCGCCGGGGCACCGGGGAGCTGTTTTTT
TRBJ1-4 | - | - | TRBV7-9 | CASSLAGKLFF | TGTGCCAGCAGCTTAGCGGGTAAACTGTTTTTT
TRBJ1-6 | - | - | TRBV9 | CDSYSYNSPLHF | TGTGACAGTTACTCCTATAATTCACCCCTCCACTTT
TRBJ1-5 | few | - | TRBV2 | CASSQRGGPQHF | TGTGCCAGCAGTCAAAGGGGTGGGCCCCAGCATTTT
TRBJ2-7 | few | - | TRBV6-1 | CASSDSRILYEQYF | TGTGCCAGCAGTGATAGTCGGATCCTGTACGAGCAGTACTTC
TRBJ2-7 | - | - | TRBV7-2 | CASSYGPHEQYF | TGTGCCAGCAGCTATGGCCCCCACGAGCAGTACTTC
TRBJ2-5 | - | TRBD2 | TRBV27 | CASSFGLAETETQYF | TGTGCCAGCAGTTTTGGACTAGCGGAGACAGAGACCCAGTACTTC
TRBJ2-5 | - | TRBD1 | TRBV11-2 | CASSSKTGARETQYF | TGTGCCAGCAGCTCGAAGACAGGGGCTCGAGAGACCCAGTACTTC
TRBJ2-7 | - | - | TRBV29-1 | CSVASGTTYEQYF | TGCAGCGTTGCATCAGGGACAACCTACGAGCAGTACTTC
TRBJ1-4 | few | - | TRBV2 | CASSRDASTNEKLFF | TGTGCCAGCAGTCGGGACGCATCAACTAATGAAAAACTGTTTTTT
TRBJ2-2 | - | - | TRBV12-3/TRBV12-4 | CASSPGWGANTGELFF | TGTGCCAGCAGTCCCGGGTGGGGGGCGAACACCGGGGAGCTGTTTTTT
TRBJ2-1 | once | TRBD1 | TRBV12-3/TRBV12-4 | CASSSRTGLTYNEQFF | TGTGCCAGCAGCTCCCGGACAGGGTTAACCTACAATGAGCAGTTCTTC
TRBJ2-7 | - | TRBD1 | TRBV5-6 | CASSPGGTGTYEQYF | TGTGCCAGCAGCCCCGGGGGGACAGGGACCTACGAGCAGTACTTC
TRBJ2-7 | few | TRBD1 | TRBV11-2 | CASSSLRTGPYEQYF | TGTGCCAGCAGCTCACTTAGGACAGGTCCCTACGAGCAGTACTTC